The 6 T cell receptor beta chains presented below share a single source sample, sequenced in a study of neoadjuvant anti-PD-1 for oral cavity cancer. The assay was immunoSEQ multiplex PCR, and TCRdb's table has in-frame clones only and misses some. Among tens of thousands of clones listed, approximately 80% were seen once. The material was PBMCs, obtained before nivolumab (anti-PD-1) treatment. The receptors were gathered from a person between 35 and 79 years old with oral cavity squamous cell carcinoma.

This clone appeared once. In DNA form, the CDR3 reads TGTGCCAGCAGCACCCGGACTAGCGGGAGGTCAGATACGCAGTATTTT. Amino acid sequence: CASSTRTSGRSDTQYF. J is TRBJ2-3 and V is TRBV5-6, with TRBD2 identical over 14 bases. V lost 4 bases and J lost 4; bases outside the gene matches: 5. CDR1 and CDR2 from the germline V gene are SGHDT and YYEEEE. The CDR3 length is 16 residues.

The V call is TRBV7-2, the J call TRBJ2-1, with 10 bases matching TRBD2. This CDR3 is built from 15 residues. V trimming: 1 base; J trimming: 9 bases; junction bases outside the gene matches: 6. Germline CDR1 SGHTA, CDR2 FQGNSA. As DNA, the CDR3 is TGTGCCAGCAGCTTAGATCCCTTAGCGGGAGGTGAGCAGTTCTTC. Residues: CASSLDPLAGGEQFF.

The chain joins TRBV7-2 to TRBJ2-1; TRBD2 matches 8 bases. CDR1 SGHTA and CDR2 FQGNSA come from the germline V gene. This CDR3 is built from 17 residues. V shed 4 bases and J 0 bases; nucleotides not matched to a gene: 8. As DNA, the CDR3 is TGTGCCAGCAGCTCCCTTAGCGGGGCTAGCTCCTACAATGAGCAGTTCTTC. Protein: CASSSLSGASSYNEQFF.

J is TRBJ2-5 and V is TRBV5-1, with D possibly matching TRBD2 (5 bases). Between the trimmed V and J ends, which lost 0 bases and 4 bases, there was a span of 10 bases. Germline CDR1 reads SGHRS; CDR2 reads YFSETQ. CDR3 length: 14 residues. The CDR3 sequence is CASSLGGFRETQYF. The DNA for the CDR3 is TGCGCCAGCAGCTTGGGCGGGTTTCGAGAGACCCAGTACTTC.

The V and J genes are TRBV29-1 and TRBJ2-5, with D possibly matching TRBD1 (5 bases). The germline V gene encodes CDR1 SQVTM and CDR2 ANQGSEA. The CDR3 covers 12 residues. Trimming took 6 bases from V and 9 from J, leaving 17 bases between them. CDR3: CSVFPQGAAQYF. The CDR3, as DNA: TGCAGCGTATTCCCCCAGGGCGCGGCCCAGTACTTC.

This clone is a singleton in its sample. V is TRBV5-6 and J is TRBJ1-5, with D unclear. Trimming stripped 4 bases from V and 0 bases from J, with 8 bases between. Germline V CDR1 and CDR2: SGHDT, YYEEEE. The CDR3 has 14 residues. The CDR3 region is CASSAGFSNQPQHF. DNA of the CDR3: TGTGCCAGCAGCGCCGGGTTTAGCAATCAGCCCCAGCATTTT.